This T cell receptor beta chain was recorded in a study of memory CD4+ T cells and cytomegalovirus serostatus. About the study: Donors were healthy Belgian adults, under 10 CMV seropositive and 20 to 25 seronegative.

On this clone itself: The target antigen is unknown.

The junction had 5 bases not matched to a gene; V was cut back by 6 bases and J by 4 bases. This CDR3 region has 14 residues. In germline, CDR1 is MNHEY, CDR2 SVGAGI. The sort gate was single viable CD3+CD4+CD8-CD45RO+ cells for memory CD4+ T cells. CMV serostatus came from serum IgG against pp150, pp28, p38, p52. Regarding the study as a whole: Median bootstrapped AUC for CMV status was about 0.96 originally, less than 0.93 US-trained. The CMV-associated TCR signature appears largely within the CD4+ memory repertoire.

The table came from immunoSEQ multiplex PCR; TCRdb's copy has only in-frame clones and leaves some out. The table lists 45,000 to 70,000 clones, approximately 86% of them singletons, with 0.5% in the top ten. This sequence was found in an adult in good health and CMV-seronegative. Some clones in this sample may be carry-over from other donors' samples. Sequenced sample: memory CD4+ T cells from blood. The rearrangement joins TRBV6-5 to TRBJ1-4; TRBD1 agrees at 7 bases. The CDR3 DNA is TGTGCCAGCAGCTCGACAGGGTATAATGAAAAACTGTTTTTT. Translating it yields CASSSTGYNEKLFF.